This T cell receptor (beta chain) appears in the sequencing data of a study of T cells after yellow fever vaccination. Across the study: SMART-Seq v4 Ultra Low Input prepared the low-cell-number fractions.

UMIs were added to TCR cDNA along with a universal primer site when it was made by 5'RACE template switching. TCRdb reprocessed the 5' RACE reads with MiXCR, giving one entry per CDR3 protein. Here the sample spans 340,000 or so distinct CDR3 sequences, approximately 12% being singletons. This CDR3 contains 14 residues. The V gene lost 8 bases and the J gene lost 0 bases, with 14 bases spanning the gap. This clonotype was picked up a small number of times. Antigen unknown. Points from the study as a whole: Subsequent to the booster, the majority of primary-vaccination clones reappeared (96% CD4, around 85% CD8). The secondary response showed a weaker magnitude and a faster peak, day 5 versus 15.

This material consisted of CD4+ T cells sorted from PBMCs, taken 15 days after the yellow fever booster vaccination. The sequence came from a young man who received the YFV17D yellow fever vaccine. V gene TRBV12-3 or TRBV12-4 combines with J gene TRBJ2-7; either TRBD1 or TRBD2 may fit D (5 bases each). In nucleotides, the CDR3 is TGTGCCAGCGGGGTGGGGGATCTCTCCTACGAGCAGTACTTC. Its protein is CASGVGDLSYEQYF.